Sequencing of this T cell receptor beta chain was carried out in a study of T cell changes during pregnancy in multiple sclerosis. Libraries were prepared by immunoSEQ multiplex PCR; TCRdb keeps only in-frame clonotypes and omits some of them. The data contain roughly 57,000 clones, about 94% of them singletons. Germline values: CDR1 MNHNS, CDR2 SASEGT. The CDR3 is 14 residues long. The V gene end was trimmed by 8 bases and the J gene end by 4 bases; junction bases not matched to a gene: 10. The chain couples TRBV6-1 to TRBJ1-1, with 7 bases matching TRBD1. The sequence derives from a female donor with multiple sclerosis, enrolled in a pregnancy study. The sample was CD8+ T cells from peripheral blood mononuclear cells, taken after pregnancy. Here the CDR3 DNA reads TGTGCCAGCGATACCCCGGGACAGCTCACTGAAGCTTTCTTT. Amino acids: CASDTPGQLTEAFF.